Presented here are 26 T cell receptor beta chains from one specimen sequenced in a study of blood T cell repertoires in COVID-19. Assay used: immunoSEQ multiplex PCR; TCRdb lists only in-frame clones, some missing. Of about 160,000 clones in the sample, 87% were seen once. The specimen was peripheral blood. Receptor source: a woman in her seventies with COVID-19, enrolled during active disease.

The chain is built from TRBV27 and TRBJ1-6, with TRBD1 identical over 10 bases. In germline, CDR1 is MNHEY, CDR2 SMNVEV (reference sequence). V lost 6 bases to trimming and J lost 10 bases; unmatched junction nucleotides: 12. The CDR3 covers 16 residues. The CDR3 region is CASSRRTGTGASPLHF. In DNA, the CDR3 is TGTGCCAGCAGCCGAAGGACCGGGACAGGGGCCTCACCCCTCCACTTT.

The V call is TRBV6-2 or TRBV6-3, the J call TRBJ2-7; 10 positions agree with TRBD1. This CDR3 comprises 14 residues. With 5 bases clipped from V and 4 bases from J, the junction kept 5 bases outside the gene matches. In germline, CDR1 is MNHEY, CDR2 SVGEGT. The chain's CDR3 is CASSRGQGTYEQYF. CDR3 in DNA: TGTGCCAGCAGTAGGGGACAGGGGACTTACGAGCAGTACTTC.

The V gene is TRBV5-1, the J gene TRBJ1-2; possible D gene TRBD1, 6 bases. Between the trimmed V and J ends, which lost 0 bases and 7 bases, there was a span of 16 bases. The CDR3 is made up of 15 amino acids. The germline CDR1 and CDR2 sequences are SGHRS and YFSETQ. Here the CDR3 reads CASSLAMDSLLGYTF. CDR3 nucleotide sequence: TGCGCCAGCAGCTTGGCGATGGACAGTCTACTTGGCTACACCTTC. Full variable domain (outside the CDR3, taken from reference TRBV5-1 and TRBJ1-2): KAGVTQTPRYLIKTRGQQVTLSCSPISGHRSVSWYQQTPGQGLQFLFEYFSETQRNKGNFPGRFSGRQFSNSRSEMNVSTLELGDSALYLCASSLAMDSLLGYTFGSGTRLTVV.

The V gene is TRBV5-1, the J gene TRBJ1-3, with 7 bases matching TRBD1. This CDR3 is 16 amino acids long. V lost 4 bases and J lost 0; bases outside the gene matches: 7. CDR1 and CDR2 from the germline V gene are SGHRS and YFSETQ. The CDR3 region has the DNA TGCGCCAGCAGCACCGGACAGGCCTACTCTGGAAACACCATATATTTT. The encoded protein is CASSTGQAYSGNTIYF. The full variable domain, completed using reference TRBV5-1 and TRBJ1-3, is KAGVTQTPRYLIKTRGQQVTLSCSPISGHRSVSWYQQTPGQGLQFLFEYFSETQRNKGNFPGRFSGRQFSNSRSEMNVSTLELGDSALYLCASSTGQAYSGNTIYFGEGSWLTVV.

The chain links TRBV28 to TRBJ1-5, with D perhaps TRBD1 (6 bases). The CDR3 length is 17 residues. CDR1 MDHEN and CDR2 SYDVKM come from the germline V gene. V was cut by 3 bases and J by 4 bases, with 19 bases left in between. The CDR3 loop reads CASSFLVGPRGNQPQHF. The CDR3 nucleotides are TGTGCCAGCAGTTTTCTTGTTGGGCCGAGGGGGAATCAGCCCCAGCATTTT. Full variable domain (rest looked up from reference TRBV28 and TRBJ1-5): DVKVTQSSRYLVKRTGEKVFLECVQDMDHENMFWYRQDPGLGLRLIYFSYDVKMKEKGDIPEGYSVSREKKERFSLILESASTNQTSMYLCASSFLVGPRGNQPQHFGDGTRLSIL.

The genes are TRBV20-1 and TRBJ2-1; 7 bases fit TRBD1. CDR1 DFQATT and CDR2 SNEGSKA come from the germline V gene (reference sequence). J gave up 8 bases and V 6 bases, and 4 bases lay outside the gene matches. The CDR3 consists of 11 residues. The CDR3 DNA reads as TGCAGTGCGACAGGGTTGGATGAGCAGTTCTTC. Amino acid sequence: CSATGLDEQFF.

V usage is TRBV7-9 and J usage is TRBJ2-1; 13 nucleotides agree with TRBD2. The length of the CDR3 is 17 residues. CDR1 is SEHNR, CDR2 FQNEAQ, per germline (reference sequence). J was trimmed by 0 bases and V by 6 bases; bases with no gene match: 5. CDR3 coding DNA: TGTGCCAGCAGTCGAAGGACTAGCGGGGGCTCCTACAATGAGCAGTTCTTC. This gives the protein CASSRRTSGGSYNEQFF.

CDR3 sequence reads: CAWSPGRFDGYTF. The CDR3 region has the DNA TGTGCCTGGAGCCCAGGGCGGTTTGATGGCTACACCTTC. The chain employs TRBV30 and TRBJ1-2, with D perhaps matching TRBD1 (5 bases). The CDR3 has 13 residues. V was trimmed by 3 bases and J by 6 bases, leaving 14 bases between them. Germline CDR1 GTSNPN, CDR2 SVGIG (reference sequence).

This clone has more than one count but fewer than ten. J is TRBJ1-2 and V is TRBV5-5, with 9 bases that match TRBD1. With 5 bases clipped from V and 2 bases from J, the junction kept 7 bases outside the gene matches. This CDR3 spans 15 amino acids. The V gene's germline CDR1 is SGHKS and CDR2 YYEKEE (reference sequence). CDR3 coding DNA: TGTGCCAGCAGTTTCGGGACAGGGCCGAACTATGGCTACACCTTC. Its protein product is CASSFGTGPNYGYTF.

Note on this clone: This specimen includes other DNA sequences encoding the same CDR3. CDR3 sequence reads: CAWSPDRGYGYTF. Here the CDR3 DNA reads TGTGCCTGGAGTCCGGACAGGGGCTATGGCTACACCTTC. The genes are TRBV30 and TRBJ1-2; 9 bases are a match to TRBD1. V was clipped by 2 bases and J by 4 bases; unmatched bases: 2. CDR3 size: 13 residues. Germline V gene sequence: CDR1 GTSNPN, CDR2 SVGIG (reference sequence).

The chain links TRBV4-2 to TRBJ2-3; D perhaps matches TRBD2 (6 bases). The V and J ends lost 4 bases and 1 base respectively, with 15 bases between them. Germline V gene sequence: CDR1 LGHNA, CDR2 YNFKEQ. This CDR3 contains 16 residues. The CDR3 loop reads CASSLPGLSGTDTQYF. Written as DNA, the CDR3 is TGTGCCAGCAGCCTCCCGGGACTCTCGGGCACAGATACGCAGTATTTT.

CDR3 sequence (DNA): TGTGCCAGCAGCAAGGAGCGGGGGCCCCAAGAGACCCAGTACTTC. Translation gives CASSKERGPQETQYF. The chain carries TRBV11-3 and TRBJ2-5; TRBD2 matches at 8 bases. The CDR3 totals 15 residues. V shed 5 bases, J shed 1 base, and the junction held 6 bases outside the gene matches. Germline lookup yields CDR1 SGHNT and CDR2 YENEEA.

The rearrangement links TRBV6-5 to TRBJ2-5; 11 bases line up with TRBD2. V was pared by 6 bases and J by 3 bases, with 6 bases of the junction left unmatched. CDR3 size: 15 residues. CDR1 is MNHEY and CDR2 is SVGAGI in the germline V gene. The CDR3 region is CASRRIAGGKETQYF. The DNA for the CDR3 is TGTGCCAGCAGACGGATAGCGGGGGGGAAAGAGACCCAGTACTTC.

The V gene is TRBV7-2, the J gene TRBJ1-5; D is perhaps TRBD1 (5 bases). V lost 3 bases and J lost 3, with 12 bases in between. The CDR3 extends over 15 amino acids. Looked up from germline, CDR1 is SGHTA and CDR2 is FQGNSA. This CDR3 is CASSFFNRNNQPQHF. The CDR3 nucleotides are TGTGCCAGCAGCTTCTTTAACAGGAACAATCAGCCCCAGCATTTT. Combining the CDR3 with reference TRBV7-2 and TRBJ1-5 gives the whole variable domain GAGVSQSPSNKVTEKGKDVELRCDPISGHTALYWYRQSLGQGLEFLIYFQGNSAPDKSGLPSDRFSAERTGGSVSTLTIQRTQQEDSAVYLCASSFFNRNNQPQHFGDGTRLSIL.

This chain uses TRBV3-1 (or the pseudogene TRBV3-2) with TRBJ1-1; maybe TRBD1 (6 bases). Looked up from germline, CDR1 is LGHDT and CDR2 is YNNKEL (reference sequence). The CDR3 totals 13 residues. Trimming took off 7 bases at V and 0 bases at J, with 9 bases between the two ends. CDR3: CASKGGLNTEAFF. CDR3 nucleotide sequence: TGTGCCAGCAAAGGGGGTTTGAACACTGAAGCTTTCTTT.

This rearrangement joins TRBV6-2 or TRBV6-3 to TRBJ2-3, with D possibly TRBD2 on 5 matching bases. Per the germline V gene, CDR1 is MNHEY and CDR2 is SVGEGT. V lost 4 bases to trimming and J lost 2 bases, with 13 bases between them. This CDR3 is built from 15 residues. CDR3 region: CASSFGVGVTDTQYF. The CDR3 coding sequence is TGTGCCAGCAGTTTTGGGGTGGGAGTCACAGATACGCAGTATTTT.

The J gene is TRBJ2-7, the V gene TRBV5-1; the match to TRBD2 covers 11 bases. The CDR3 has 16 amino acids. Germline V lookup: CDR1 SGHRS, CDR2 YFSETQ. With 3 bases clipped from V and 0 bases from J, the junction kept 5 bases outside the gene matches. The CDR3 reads CASSSLTSGASYEQYF. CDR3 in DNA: TGCGCCAGCAGCTCCTTGACTAGCGGGGCCTCCTACGAGCAGTACTTC.

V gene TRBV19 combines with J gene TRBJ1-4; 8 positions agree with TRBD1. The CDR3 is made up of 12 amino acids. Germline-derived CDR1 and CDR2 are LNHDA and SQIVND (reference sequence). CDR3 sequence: CDTGGKNEKLFF. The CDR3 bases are TGTGACACAGGGGGGAAAAATGAAAAACTGTTTTTT.

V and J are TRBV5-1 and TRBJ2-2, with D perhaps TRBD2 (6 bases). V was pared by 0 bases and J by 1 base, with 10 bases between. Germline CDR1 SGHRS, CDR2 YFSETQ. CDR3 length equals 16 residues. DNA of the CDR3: TGCGCCAGCAGCTTGGTGGGGGACTTGAACACCGGGGAGCTGTTTTTT. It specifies CASSLVGDLNTGELFF.

The CDR3 sequence: CASTSMDRNNSPLHF. Written as DNA, the CDR3 is TGCGCCAGCACCTCGATGGACAGGAATAATTCACCCCTCCACTTT. This chain uses TRBV5-1 with TRBJ1-6; TRBD1 matches 7 bases. V shed 6 bases and J 5 bases; nucleotides not matched to a gene: 8. The CDR3 runs 15 residues. The V gene's germline CDR1 is SGHRS and CDR2 YFSETQ.

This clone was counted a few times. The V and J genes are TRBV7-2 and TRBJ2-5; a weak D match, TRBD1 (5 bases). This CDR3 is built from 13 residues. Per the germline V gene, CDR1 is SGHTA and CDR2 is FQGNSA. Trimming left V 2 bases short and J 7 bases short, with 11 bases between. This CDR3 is CASSLSVQGTQYF. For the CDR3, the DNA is TGTGCCAGCAGCTTATCAGTGCAGGGGACCCAGTACTTC.

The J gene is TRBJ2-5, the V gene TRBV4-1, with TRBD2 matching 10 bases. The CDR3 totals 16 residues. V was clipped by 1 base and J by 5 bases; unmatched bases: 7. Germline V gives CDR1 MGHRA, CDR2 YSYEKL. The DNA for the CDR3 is TGCGCCAGCAGCCAAGGGGCTAGCGGGGGAGGTGAGACCCAGTACTTC. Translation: CASSQGASGGGETQYF.

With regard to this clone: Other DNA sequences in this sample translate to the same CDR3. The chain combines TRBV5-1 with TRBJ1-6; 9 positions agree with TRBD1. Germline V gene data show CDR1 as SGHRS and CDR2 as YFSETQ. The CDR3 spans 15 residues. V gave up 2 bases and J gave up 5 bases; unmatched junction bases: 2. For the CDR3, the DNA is TGCGCCAGCAGCTTAGGACAGGGGAATAATTCACCCCTCCACTTT. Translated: CASSLGQGNNSPLHF.

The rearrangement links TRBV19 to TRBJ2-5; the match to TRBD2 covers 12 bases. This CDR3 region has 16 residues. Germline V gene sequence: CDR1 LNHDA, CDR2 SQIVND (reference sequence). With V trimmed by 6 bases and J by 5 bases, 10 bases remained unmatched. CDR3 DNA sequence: TGTGCCAGTAGCCCGGCCGCAGGACTAGCGGGGGAGACCCAGTACTTC. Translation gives CASSPAAGLAGETQYF.

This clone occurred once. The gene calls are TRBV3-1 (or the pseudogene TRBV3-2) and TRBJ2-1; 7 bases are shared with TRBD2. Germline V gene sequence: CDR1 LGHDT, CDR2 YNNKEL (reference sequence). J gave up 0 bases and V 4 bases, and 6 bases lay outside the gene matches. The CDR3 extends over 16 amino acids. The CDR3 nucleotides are TGTGCCAGCAGCCCGGGTGGGGGGGGCTCCTACAATGAGCAGTTCTTC. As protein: CASSPGGGGSYNEQFF.

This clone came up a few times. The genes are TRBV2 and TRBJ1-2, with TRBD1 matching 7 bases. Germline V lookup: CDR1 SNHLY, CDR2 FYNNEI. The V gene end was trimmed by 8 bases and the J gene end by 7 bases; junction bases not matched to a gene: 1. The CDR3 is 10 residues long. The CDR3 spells CASDRAGYTF. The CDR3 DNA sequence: TGTGCCAGCGACAGGGCTGGCTACACCTTC. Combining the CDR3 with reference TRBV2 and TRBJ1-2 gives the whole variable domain EPEVTQTPSHQVTQMGQEVILRCVPISNHLYFYWYRQILGQKVEFLVSFYNNEISEKSEIFDDQFSVERPDGSNFTLKIRSTKLEDSAMYFCASDRAGYTFGSGTRLTVV.